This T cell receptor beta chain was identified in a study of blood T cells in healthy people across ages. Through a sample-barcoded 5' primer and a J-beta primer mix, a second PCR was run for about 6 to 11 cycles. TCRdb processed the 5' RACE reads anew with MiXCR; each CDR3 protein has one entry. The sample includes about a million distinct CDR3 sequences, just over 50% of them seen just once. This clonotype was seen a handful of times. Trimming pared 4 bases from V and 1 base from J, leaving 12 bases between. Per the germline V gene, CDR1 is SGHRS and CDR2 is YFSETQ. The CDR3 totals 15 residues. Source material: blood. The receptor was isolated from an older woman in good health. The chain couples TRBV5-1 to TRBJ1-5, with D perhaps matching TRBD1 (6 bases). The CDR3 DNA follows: TGCGCCAGCAGCACGGACGGACAGAGCAATCAGCCCCAGCATTTT. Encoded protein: CASSTDGQSNQPQHF.